This entry describes one T cell receptor (beta chain). The table came from immunoSEQ multiplex PCR; TCRdb's copy has only in-frame clones and leaves some out. The profile shows under 40,000 clones, roughly 78% of them singletons. These data originate in a study of STAT5B mutations in CD4+ large granular lymphocyte leukemia. The TCR comes from a human donor in good health. The sequencing input was CD4+ T cells from blood buffy coats.

The CDR3 nucleotides read TGTGCCTGGAGTGTCGCGAACTATGGCTACACCTTC. Protein sequence: CAWSVANYGYTF. The chain has TRBV30 and TRBJ1-2; D unclear. V lost 0 bases and J lost 2, with 4 bases in between. The length of the CDR3 is 12 residues. The V gene's germline CDR1 is GTSNPN and CDR2 SVGIG (reference sequence).